The following is a T cell receptor beta chain sequence with its context. Its target antigen remains unknown. Base qualities were left out, and no much larger clone turns up one base away. Other DNA sequences in this specimen translate into the identical CDR3. At one collaborating source in Seattle, patients were enrolled during active infection and were followed longitudinally through the course of disease. Whole blood was collected in K2EDTA tubes by collaborating institutions according to the institutions' own protocols. For TCRbeta analysis, collaborator samples were shipped as frozen whole blood, as isolated PBMCs, or as DNA extracted from either sample type. The CDR3 spans 11 residues, from the cysteine through the phenylalanine. CDR3 DNA only is kept here, 33 bases in frame from base 1. CDR1 and CDR2 were assigned from the germline V gene as MNHEY and SVGAGI. V and J are truncated by 5 bases and 4 bases respectively, leaving an intervening sequence of 6 bases.

This sample was included in a study of blood T cell repertoires in COVID-19 (dated by TCRdb to the early 2020s). General notes on the study: The collaborator samples originated in the United States, Italy and Spain and spanned the acute and convalescent phases of COVID-19. Where available, HLA class I and class II types were taken from metadata supplied by the sample provider and were not determined by assay-based typing. The prospective study material was composed of cDNA or gDNA derived from T cells, B-cell-depleted T cells, or PBMCs. Samples came from the ongoing ImmuneRACE study (first 160 participants) plus 1,254 subjects from 6 global collaborators. The repertoires were made available in a free public database intended to serve as a resource for research on the immune response to SARS-CoV-2. Nearly every sample came with metadata listing a de-identified subject ID, COVID-19 status, age in years and sex. Deeply sampled blood TCRbeta repertoires from subjects exposed to, actively infected with, or recovered from COVID-19 were included in the dataset. Study-wide findings and limitations: Clinical and demographic metadata were provided uncurated, with the amount varying by source and participant.

TCRbeta CDR3 regions were amplified from genomic DNA by means of the immunoSEQ Assay, a bias-controlled multiplex PCR. As for how the authors treated the data: Within the assay, amplification of reference gene primers was used to estimate how many nucleated cells each sample contained. Sequence reads were collapsed and filtered to measure the absolute abundance of every unique TCRbeta CDR3 rearrangement. Productive Simpson clonality was computed per sample as the square root of Simpson's diversity index over productive rearrangements. The table was pulled from immuneACCESS by TCRdb, which kept in-frame rearrangements only. Such tables lose some clones; where checked, under half of the loss comes from unresolved V genes, and the rest has no known cause. That table is the source of V, J and clone size, and D and trimming were worked out from the DNA. The sample data list some 450,000 clones, and roughly 88% of these were observed just once. Around 12% of the sample lies in the top ten.

Sequenced sample: peripheral blood. The sequence was collected from a woman between 50 and 59 years old with COVID-19, enrolled during active disease. The rearranged chain carries TRBV6-5 and TRBJ2-7; TRBD1 is a possible D gene, resting on 6 matching bases. The nucleotide sequence is given as TGTGCCAGCAGTACAGGGTACGAGCAGTACTTC. Translated, this is CASSTGYEQYF.